These 23 T cell receptor beta chains came from one sample sequenced in a study of technical replicates of blood from several donors. Sequenced by immunoSEQ multiplex PCR; TCRdb stores in-frame clones only, minus some. The profile covers over 50,000 clones, with approximately 84% appearing a single time and roughly 5% taken by the ten largest. Sequencing used PBMCs. The source is a human donor in good health. Some clones in this sample may be carry-over from other donors' samples.

This chain joins TRBV25-1 and TRBJ1-1, with D perhaps TRBD1 (6 bases). Trimming took off 8 bases at V and 0 bases at J, with 10 bases between the two ends. This CDR3 is built from 13 residues. Germline V gene sequence: CDR1 MGHDK, CDR2 SYGVNS. The CDR3 DNA reads as TGTGCCAGCTCGACAGGCATGAACACTGAAGCTTTCTTT. This gives the protein CASSTGMNTEAFF.

The CDR3 here is CASSAGLSSLVSTDTQYF. CDR3 sequence (DNA): TGTGCCAGCAGCGCGGGACTATCCAGCTTAGTTAGCACAGATACGCAGTATTTT. The rearrangement joins TRBV7-2 to TRBJ2-3; TRBD2 matches 7 bases. CDR1 is SGHTA, CDR2 FQGNSA, per germline. The CDR3 is made up of 18 amino acids. The ends lost 5 bases at V and 0 bases at J; junction bases unmatched: 14.

The CDR3 coding sequence is TGTGCCAGCAGCTTGGACCCTCCGGGCGAGCAGTACTTC. Translated, it gives CASSLDPPGEQYF. The chain couples TRBV5-6 to TRBJ2-7; no reliable D call. Germline V gives CDR1 SGHDT, CDR2 YYEEEE. The ends were cut back, 0 bases at V and 6 bases at J, with 10 bases in the middle. The CDR3 has 13 amino acids.

The chain has TRBV15 and TRBJ2-7, with TRBD2 matching over 10 bases. V was pared by 1 base and J by 4 bases, with 10 bases of the junction left unmatched. This CDR3 spans 17 amino acids. Per the germline V gene, CDR1 is LNHNV and CDR2 is YYDKDF (reference sequence). The CDR3 is CATSRGPSGSWEYEQYF. DNA for the CDR3: TGTGCCACCAGCAGAGGTCCTAGCGGGAGTTGGGAGTACGAGCAGTACTTC.

This clone was counted a few times. The rearrangement joins TRBV7-9 to TRBJ2-2; D not certain. Germline values: CDR1 SEHNR, CDR2 FQNEAQ (reference sequence). With 2 bases removed from V and 0 bases from J, the gap between germline ends came to 10 bases. The CDR3 contains 16 residues. For the CDR3, the DNA is TGTGCCAGCAGCTTATTTTCCCTTACGAACACCGGGGAGCTGTTTTTT. Its protein product is CASSLFSLTNTGELFF.

The chain couples TRBV13 to TRBJ1-1; maybe TRBD1 (5 bases). CDR3 length equals 16 residues. CDR1 is PRHDT, CDR2 FYEKMQ, per germline (reference sequence). Trimming cost V 3 bases and J 6 bases, with 20 bases left between them. The CDR3 DNA reads TGTGCCAGCAGCTTGCTACGGGGGGTGGGGGTCGCTGAAGCTTTCTTT. It encodes CASSLLRGVGVAEAFF.

The chain recombines TRBV7-2 with TRBJ1-6; weak D call: TRBD1 (6 bases). The V end was cut by 3 bases, the J end by 7 bases, with 22 bases between. This CDR3 contains 18 residues. The germline gives CDR1 SGHTA, CDR2 FQGNSA. Here the CDR3 reads CASSFSLGGASVNSPLHF. The CDR3 DNA sequence: TGTGCCAGCAGCTTCTCATTAGGGGGGGCGAGTGTGAATTCACCCCTCCACTTT. The variable domain in full, with the rest retrieved from reference TRBV7-2 and TRBJ1-6, is GAGVSQSPSNKVTEKGKDVELRCDPISGHTALYWYRQSLGQGLEFLIYFQGNSAPDKSGLPSDRFSAERTGGSVSTLTIQRTQQEDSAVYLCASSFSLGGASVNSPLHFGNGTRLTVT.

In this sample, this clone turned up once. V is TRBV7-2 and J is TRBJ1-1, with 9 bases aligning to TRBD1. The trim removed 3 bases at V and 1 base at J, leaving 3 bases unmatched. The CDR3 is 15 amino acids. Germline-derived CDR1 and CDR2 are SGHTA and FQGNSA. CDR3 loop: CASSFTGGKNTEAFF. The CDR3 bases are TGTGCCAGCAGCTTTACAGGGGGCAAGAACACTGAAGCTTTCTTT.

This chain joins TRBV19 and TRBJ1-1; 8 nucleotides agree with TRBD1. V lost 9 bases, J lost 4 bases, and 13 bases stayed unmatched. CDR1 and CDR2 from the germline V gene are LNHDA and SQIVND (reference sequence). The CDR3 runs 15 residues. This CDR3 reads CASAGTGLRGTEAFF. CDR3 DNA sequence: TGTGCCAGCGCCGGGACAGGACTTCGGGGCACTGAAGCTTTCTTT.

J is TRBJ1-5 and V is TRBV30; D not certain. Germline CDR1 and CDR2: GTSNPN and SVGIG (reference sequence). The CDR3 spans 14 residues. Trimming took 2 bases from V and 2 from J, leaving 10 bases between them. The CDR3 loop reads CAWSPGRGNQPQHF. The CDR3 DNA reads as TGTGCCTGGAGTCCCGGGAGAGGCAATCAGCCCCAGCATTTT.

The chain has TRBV4-1 and TRBJ2-7; TRBD2 matches 7 bases. Germline V gene data show CDR1 as MGHRA and CDR2 as YSYEKL. The CDR3 has 17 residues. V shed 0 bases and J 7 bases; nucleotides not matched to a gene: 15. CDR3 loop: CASSQEWASEGLGEQYF. Here the CDR3 DNA reads TGCGCCAGCAGCCAAGAGTGGGCTAGCGAAGGACTAGGAGAGCAGTACTTC.

This clone was detected once. The chain couples TRBV27 to TRBJ1-5; D remains unclear. Trimming removed 2 bases from V and 7 bases from J, with 12 bases in between. Germline loops: CDR1 MNHEY, CDR2 SMNVEV (reference sequence). This CDR3 has 14 amino acids. CDR3 nucleotide sequence: TGTGCCAGCAGTTTAAGCGGGAGCGGGCAGCCCCAGCATTTT. Amino acid sequence: CASSLSGSGQPQHF.

This clone was picked up one time. The V gene is TRBV28, the J gene TRBJ1-3; D is unresolved. Trimming removed 5 bases from V and 0 bases from J, with 11 bases in between. The CDR3 sequence is 15 residues long. Germline lookup yields CDR1 MDHEN and CDR2 SYDVKM. In DNA, the CDR3 is TGTGCCAGCAGTCGAAGAGCTATCTCTGGAAACACCATATATTTT. Translated: CASSRRAISGNTIYF.

The chain uses TRBV6-4 and TRBJ2-7; D might be TRBD2 (5 bases). V was pared by 6 bases and J by 0 bases, with 12 bases between. The CDR3 has 14 residues. The V gene's germline CDR1 is MRHNA and CDR2 SNTAGT. CDR3 sequence (DNA): TGTGCCAGCAGGAGGACTTCGAGCTCCTACGAGCAGTACTTC. Translated, it gives CASRRTSSSYEQYF.

V usage is TRBV4-3 and J usage is TRBJ2-1; 9 bases line up with TRBD2. The CDR3 is 16 residues long. The germline CDR1 and CDR2 sequences are LGHNA and YSLEER. Trimming took 2 bases from V and 3 from J; bases not matched to a gene: 5. This chain's CDR3 is CASSQNSGGDYNEQFF. The CDR3 DNA reads TGCGCCAGCAGCCAAAATAGCGGGGGAGACTACAATGAGCAGTTCTTC.

The chain employs TRBV15 and TRBJ2-5; D is perhaps TRBD2 (6 bases). The V gene's germline CDR1 is LNHNV and CDR2 YYDKDF (reference sequence). The CDR3 totals 14 residues. Trimming took 6 bases from V and 2 from J, leaving 13 bases between them. The CDR3 protein is CATRRGGGQETQYF. CDR3 in DNA: TGTGCCACCAGGAGGGGAGGAGGGCAAGAGACCCAGTACTTC.

The table lists this clone with a few counts. The V gene is TRBV5-4, the J gene TRBJ1-1; D is possibly TRBD1 (6 bases). Germline V lookup: CDR1 SGHNT, CDR2 YYREEE (reference sequence). CDR3 size: 14 residues. Trimming took off 5 bases at V and 0 bases at J, with 11 bases between the two ends. CDR3 sequence (DNA): TGTGCCAGCAGTGAACAGGGTATGAACACTGAAGCTTTCTTT. Translation gives CASSEQGMNTEAFF.

J is TRBJ2-5 and V is TRBV25-1; 8 nucleotides align to TRBD1. CDR1 MGHDK and CDR2 SYGVNS come from the germline V gene. V gave up 2 bases and J gave up 4 bases; unmatched junction bases: 6. The length of the CDR3 is 15 residues. CDR3 amino acids: CASSESRGLGETQYF. CDR3 DNA sequence: TGTGCCAGCAGTGAAAGCAGGGGGCTAGGAGAGACCCAGTACTTC.

The chain uses TRBV5-1 and TRBJ2-5; TRBD2 matches at 14 bases. The CDR3 length is 16 residues. The V segment lost 4 bases and the J segment 4 bases; nucleotides outside the gene matches: 6. Germline assignment: CDR1 SGHRS and CDR2 YFSETQ. In DNA form, the CDR3 reads TGCGCCAGCAGCCCAGGACTAGCGGGGGGCGGAGAGACCCAGTACTTC. The encoded protein is CASSPGLAGGGETQYF.

This clone was seen a handful of times. The V call is TRBV10-3, the J call TRBJ2-1; 9 bases agree with TRBD2. This CDR3 is 19 amino acids long. CDR1 is ENHRY, CDR2 SYGVKD, per germline. V dropped 2 bases and J dropped 0; count of bases not matched to a gene: 11. CDR3 bases: TGTGCCATCAGTGAGACCACGGGGGCGGGAGGGAGCTCCTACAATGAGCAGTTCTTC. This translates into CAISETTGAGGSSYNEQFF.

For this clone: The junction departs from germline at one end; a sequencing error may be responsible. This chain connects TRBV12-5 to TRBJ2-3; D is perhaps TRBD1 (5 bases). Germline V gene sequence: CDR1 LGHNT, CDR2 FRNRAP. CDR3 length equals 14 residues. The CDR3 region is CASARDRPTDTQYF. The CDR3 DNA is TGTGCCAGTGCCAGAGACAGACCCACAGATACGCAGTATTTT.

The J gene is TRBJ1-2, the V gene TRBV9, with D hard to call. The length of the CDR3 is 14 residues. Germline V gene sequence: CDR1 SGDLS, CDR2 YYNGEE. V was cut by 4 bases and J by 5 bases, with 15 bases left in between. The DNA for the CDR3 is TGTGCCAGCAGCCTAAACGAGGGCTCTTATGGCTACACCTTC. It translates to CASSLNEGSYGYTF.

This clone was recorded only once. V usage is TRBV10-3 and J usage is TRBJ1-2, with D unresolved. Trimming cost V 7 bases and J 11 bases, with 20 bases left between them. The CDR3 has 13 amino acids. The germline gives CDR1 ENHRY, CDR2 SYGVKD. The CDR3 DNA sequence: TGTGCCATCACAAGGGATTCAGAAAGGGAGTACACCTTC. Amino acids: CAITRDSEREYTF.